This TCR beta chain originates from a study of CD8 T cells in ankylosing spondylitis. General study results and limits: Certain motif variants had earlier appeared in reactive arthritis synovial fluid and blood.

The table lists this clonotype with many counts. Antigen unknown. By quantitative 5'-RACE with molecular barcodes, the TCR beta libraries were made. TCRdb used MiXCR to reprocess the 5' RACE reads, holding one entry per CDR3 protein. The profile covers about 250,000 distinct CDR3 sequences, with roughly 8.2% appearing a single time and 4.5% to 5% taken by the ten largest. V shed 6 bases and J 0 bases; nucleotides not matched to a gene: 5. The length of the CDR3 is 15 residues. This receptor was identified in a female donor with ankylosing spondylitis or in good health (not recorded which). The sequencing sample was made of blood, either unsorted or a sorted T cell fraction (not recorded which). This chain uses TRBV12-3 or TRBV12-4 with TRBJ2-1; 7 bases map to TRBD2. The CDR3 DNA reads as TGTGCCAGCAGCCCGAGGACTAGCTCCTACAATGAGCAGTTCTTC. Protein sequence: CASSPRTSSYNEQFF.